This paragraph reports one TCR beta chain. Its antigen is currently unknown. Expressed TCRB transcripts were sequenced because the entire RNA isolate underwent reverse transcription. There were 3.4 million or so reads on average in the naive, central memory and regulatory T cell samples. Here immunoSEQ multiplex PCR was the method, and the copy in TCRdb shows in-frame clones only, minus some. The data contain some 180,000 clones, about 13% of them singletons. The entry originates in a study of beta chain features in type 1 diabetes. Findings of the study overall: Reads derived from cDNA could over-represent cells showing high TCR expression. Researchers report that Type 1 diabetes patients had moderately but significantly shorter TCRB CDR3s across all four CD4+ subsets.

The CDR3 totals 15 residues. V lost 4 bases, J lost 2 bases, and 7 bases stayed unmatched. Germline V gene data show CDR1 as SGHRS and CDR2 as YFSETQ. The sequence was collected from a woman younger than 30 in good health. The gene calls are TRBV5-1 and TRBJ2-5; 8 positions agree with TRBD2. The specimen sequenced was central memory CD4+ T cells from blood. DNA of the CDR3: TGCGCCAGCAGCGTGTTAGCGGGGACACAAGAGACCCAGTACTTC. Its translation: CASSVLAGTQETQYF.